Below are 5 T cell receptor beta chains sequenced from a single sample in a study of T cell changes during pregnancy in multiple sclerosis. Profiling relied on immunoSEQ multiplex PCR, and the TCRdb table lists in-frame clones only, not all of them. The table shows around 59,000 clones, with 90% to 95% occurring only once. The sequences come from CD4+ T cells from peripheral blood mononuclear cells, collected in the first trimester of pregnancy. These receptor sequences come from a female donor with multiple sclerosis, enrolled in a pregnancy study.

The V call is TRBV7-9, the J call TRBJ1-6; tentatively, D is TRBD1 (6 bases). The CDR3 consists of 14 residues. V dropped 5 bases and J dropped 5 bases, with 10 bases sitting between them. Per the germline V gene, CDR1 is SEHNR and CDR2 is FQNEAQ (reference sequence). The CDR3 sequence is CASSGTSNNSPLHF. CDR3 coding DNA: TGTGCCAGCAGCGGGACATCGAATAATTCACCCCTCCACTTT.

The V and J genes are TRBV7-6 and TRBJ2-5, with 10 bases identical to TRBD1. Trimming cost V 5 bases and J 1 base; bases outside gene matches: 4. This CDR3 comprises 15 residues. Per the germline V gene, CDR1 is SGHVS and CDR2 is FNYEAQ. The DNA of the CDR3 is TGTGCCAGCAGCGGCCGGGACAGGGGCCAAGAGACCCAGTACTTC. Translating it yields CASSGRDRGQETQYF.

CDR3 loop: CAWSGYGTGISGANVLTF. CDR3 DNA sequence: TGTGCCTGGAGTGGGTACGGGACAGGTATCTCTGGGGCCAACGTCCTGACTTTC. The V and J genes are TRBV30 and TRBJ2-6; 8 bases align to TRBD1. The V gene's germline CDR1 is GTSNPN and CDR2 SVGIG (reference sequence). The CDR3 runs to 18 residues. J gave up 0 bases and V 1 base, and 8 bases lay outside the gene matches.

The chain is built from TRBV10-3 and TRBJ1-5, with TRBD1 matching 8 bases. V lost 3 bases and J lost 1; bases outside the gene matches: 2. The CDR3 totals 15 residues. Germline CDR1 and CDR2: ENHRY and SYGVKD. The CDR3 sequence is CAISDRQGSNQPQHF. CDR3 nucleotides: TGTGCCATCAGTGACAGACAGGGGAGCAATCAGCCCCAGCATTTT.

The CDR3 protein is CASGGQGYSGNTIYF. DNA of the CDR3: TGTGCCAGTGGCGGGCAGGGGTACTCTGGAAACACCATATATTTT. This sequence joins TRBV5-3 and TRBJ1-3; TRBD1 is a possible D gene (6 bases). TRBV5-3 qualifies as an ORF whose function is uncertain. The V end was cut by 8 bases, the J end by 0 bases, with 15 bases between. This CDR3 is built from 15 residues.